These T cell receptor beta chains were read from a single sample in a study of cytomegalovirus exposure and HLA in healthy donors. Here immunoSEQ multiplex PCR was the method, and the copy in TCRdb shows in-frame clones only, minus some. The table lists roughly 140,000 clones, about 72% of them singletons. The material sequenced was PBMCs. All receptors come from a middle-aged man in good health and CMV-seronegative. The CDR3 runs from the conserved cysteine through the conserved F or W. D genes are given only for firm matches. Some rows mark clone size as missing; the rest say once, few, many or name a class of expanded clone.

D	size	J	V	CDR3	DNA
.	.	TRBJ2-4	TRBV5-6	CASSRNYLNIQYF	TGTGCCAGCAGCCGGAACTACTTAAACATTCAGTACTTC
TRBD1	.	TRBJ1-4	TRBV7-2	CASRNTGGNEKLFF	TGTGCCAGCAGAAATACAGGGGGCAATGAAAAACTGTTTTTT
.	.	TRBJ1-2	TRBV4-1	CASSYPGAVYGYTF	TGCGCCAGCAGCTACCCGGGAGCGGTCTATGGCTACACCTTC
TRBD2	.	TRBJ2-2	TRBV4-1	CASSPRGGPQTGELFF	TGCGCCAGCAGCCCACGGGGGGGCCCTCAAACCGGGGAGCTGTTTTTT
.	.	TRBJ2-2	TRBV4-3	CASSQDARGVPGELFF	TGCGCCAGCAGCCAAGATGCCAGGGGGGTTCCCGGGGAGCTGTTTTTT
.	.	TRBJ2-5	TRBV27	CASSLIWGPTYQETQYF	TGTGCCAGCAGTTTAATCTGGGGGCCGACCTATCAAGAGACCCAGTACTTC
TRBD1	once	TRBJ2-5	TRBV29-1	CSVEATGVVQETQYF	TGCAGCGTTGAAGCTACAGGGGTCGTACAAGAGACCCAGTACTTC
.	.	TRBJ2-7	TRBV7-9	CASSQGQTEQYF	TGTGCCAGCAGCCAAGGACAGACGGAGCAGTACTTC
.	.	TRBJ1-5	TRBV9	CASSVTHSGPQHF	TGTGCCAGCAGCGTAACCCACTCAGGGCCCCAGCATTTT
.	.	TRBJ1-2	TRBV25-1	CASSEYYHYGYPF	TGTGCCAGCAGTGAATATTACCACTATGGCTACCCCTTC
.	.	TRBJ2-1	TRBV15	CATSSLPDSSDEQFF	TGTGCCACCAGCAGCCTACCGGACAGTTCCGATGAGCAGTTCTTC
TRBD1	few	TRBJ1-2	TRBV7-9	CASSPGTGEGNYGYTF	TGTGCCAGCAGCCCGGGGACAGGGGAGGGGAACTATGGCTACACCTTC
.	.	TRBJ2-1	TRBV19	CASSIARSYNEQFF	TGTGCCAGTAGTATAGCTCGTTCCTACAATGAGCAGTTCTTC
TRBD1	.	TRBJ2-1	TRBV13	CASSLRTGRNEQFF	TGTGCCAGCAGCTTACGGACAGGGCGCAATGAGCAGTTCTTC
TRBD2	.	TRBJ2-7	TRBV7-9	CASSLGGRGEQYF	TGTGCCAGCAGCTTGGGAGGGCGGGGCGAGCAGTACTTC
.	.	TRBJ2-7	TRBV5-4	CASSSKTSRGPYEQYF	TGTGCCAGCAGCTCTAAGACTAGCAGGGGCCCCTACGAGCAGTACTTC
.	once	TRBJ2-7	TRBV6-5	CASRNGVGSYEQYF	TGTGCCAGCAGGAACGGGGTGGGCTCCTACGAGCAGTACTTC
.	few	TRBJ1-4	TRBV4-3	CASSLGLATNEKLFF	TGCGCCAGCAGCCTGGGACTGGCAACTAATGAAAAACTGTTTTTT
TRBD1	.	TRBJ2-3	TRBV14	CASSATGFSTDTQYF	TGTGCCAGCAGCGCGACAGGGTTCTCCACAGATACGCAGTATTTT
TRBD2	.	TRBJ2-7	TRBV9	CASSQGAGVVSYEQYF	TGTGCCAGCAGCCAAGGAGCGGGAGTAGTCTCCTACGAGCAGTACTTC
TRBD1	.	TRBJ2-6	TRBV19	CASTPTGGHSGANVLTF	TGTGCCAGTACCCCGACAGGGGGCCACTCTGGGGCCAACGTCCTGACTTTC
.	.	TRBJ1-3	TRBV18	CASSPNQGGLSGNTIYF	TGTGCCAGCTCACCGAATCAGGGAGGGCTCTCTGGAAACACCATATATTTT
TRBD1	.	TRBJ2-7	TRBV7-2	CASSLVVTGGLYEQYF	TGTGCCAGCAGCTTAGTGGTGACAGGGGGACTCTACGAGCAGTACTTC
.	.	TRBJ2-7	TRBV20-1	CSAGDFRPYF	TGCAGTGCTGGGGACTTCCGTCCGTACTTC
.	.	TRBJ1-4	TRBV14	CASSQVGGKLFF	TGTGCCAGCAGCCAAGTGGGCGGGAAGCTGTTTTTT
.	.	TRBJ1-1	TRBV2	CASRKSEWVRRENTEAFF	TGTGCCAGCAGGAAGAGTGAATGGGTCCGGAGGGAGAACACTGAAGCTTTCTTT
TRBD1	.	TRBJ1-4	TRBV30	CAYDRVEEKLFF	TGTGCATACGACAGGGTTGAGGAAAAACTGTTTTTT
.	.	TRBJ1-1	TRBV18	CASSHKARVTEAFF	TGTGCCAGCTCACATAAGGCCAGGGTCACTGAAGCTTTCTTT
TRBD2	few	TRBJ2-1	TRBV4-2	CASSQDGTSGYNEQFF	TGTGCCAGCAGCCAAGATGGGACTAGCGGTTACAATGAGCAGTTCTTC
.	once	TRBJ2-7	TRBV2	CASSGGHSYSPYEQYF	TGTGCCAGCAGTGGGGGACATTCATATAGTCCCTACGAGCAGTACTTC
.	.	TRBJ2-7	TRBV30	CAWSPPRAGRLDEQYF	TGTGCCTGGAGTCCTCCAAGGGCAGGGCGCCTCGACGAGCAGTACTTC
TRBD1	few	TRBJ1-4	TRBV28	CASSCSGTGFWEKLFF	TGTGCCAGCAGTTGTTCCGGGACAGGGTTTTGGGAAAAACTGTTTTTT
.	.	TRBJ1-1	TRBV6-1	CASAREGGGTEAFF	TGTGCCAGCGCCCGAGAGGGCGGCGGCACTGAAGCTTTCTTT
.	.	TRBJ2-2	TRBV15	CATRVGAPRDTGELFF	TGTGCCACCAGAGTGGGGGCGCCTAGGGACACCGGGGAGCTGTTTTTT
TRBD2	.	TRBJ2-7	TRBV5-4	CASSPPGLAGASEQYF	TGTGCCAGCAGCCCCCCGGGACTAGCGGGGGCGTCCGAGCAGTACTTC
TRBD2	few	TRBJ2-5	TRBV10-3	CASAASGGMETQYF	TGTGCCTCGGCCGCTAGCGGGGGGATGGAGACCCAGTACTTC
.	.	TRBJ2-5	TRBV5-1	CASSSGGPETQYF	TGCGCCAGCAGCTCCGGGGGTCCGGAGACCCAGTACTTC
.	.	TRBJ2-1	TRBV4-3	CASSPPFSYNEQFF	TGCGCCAGCAGCCCCCCGTTCTCCTACAATGAGCAGTTCTTC
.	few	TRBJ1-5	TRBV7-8	CASTQGRGNDQPQHF	TGTGCCAGCACCCAAGGGAGGGGGAACGACCAGCCCCAGCATTTT
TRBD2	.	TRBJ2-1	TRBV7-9	CASSLWTSGIILRNNEQFF	TGTGCCAGCAGCTTATGGACTAGCGGGATTATCCTTAGAAACAATGAGCAGTTCTTC
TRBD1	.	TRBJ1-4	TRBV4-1	CASSQGQGSTNEKLFF	TGCGCCAGCAGCCAAGGACAGGGCTCAACTAATGAAAAACTGTTTTTT
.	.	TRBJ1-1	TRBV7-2	CASSLVKAGNTEAFF	TGTGCCAGCAGCTTAGTTAAGGCAGGGAACACTGAAGCTTTCTTT
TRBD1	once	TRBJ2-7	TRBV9	CASSPRGQGISYEQYF	TGTGCCAGCAGCCCCCGGGGACAGGGGATTTCCTACGAGCAGTACTTC
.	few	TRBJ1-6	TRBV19	CASSVNRELNSPLHF	TGTGCCAGTAGTGTAAACAGGGAACTTAATTCACCCCTCCACTTT
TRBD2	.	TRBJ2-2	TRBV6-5	CASKWTSGYTGELFF	TGTGCCAGCAAATGGACTAGCGGATACACCGGGGAGCTGTTTTTT
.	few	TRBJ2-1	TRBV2	CASSLSGLGYNEQFF	TGTGCCAGCAGCCTGAGCGGGCTAGGATACAATGAGCAGTTCTTC
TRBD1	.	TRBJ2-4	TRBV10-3	CAISVGLRDRGLAKNIQYF	TGTGCCATCAGTGTCGGCCTCCGGGACAGAGGGTTAGCCAAAAACATTCAGTACTTC